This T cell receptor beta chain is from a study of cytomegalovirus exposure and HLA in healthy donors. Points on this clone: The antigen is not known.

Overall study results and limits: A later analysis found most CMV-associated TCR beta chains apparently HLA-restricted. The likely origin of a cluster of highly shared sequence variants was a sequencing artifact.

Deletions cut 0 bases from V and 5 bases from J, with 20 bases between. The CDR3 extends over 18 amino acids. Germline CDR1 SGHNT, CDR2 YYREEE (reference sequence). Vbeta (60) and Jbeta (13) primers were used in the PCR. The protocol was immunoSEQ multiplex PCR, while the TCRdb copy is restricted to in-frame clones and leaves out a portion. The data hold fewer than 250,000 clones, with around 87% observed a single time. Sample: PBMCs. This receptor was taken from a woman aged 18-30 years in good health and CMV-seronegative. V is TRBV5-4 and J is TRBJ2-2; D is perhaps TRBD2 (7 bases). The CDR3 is CASSLAAGAVLPTGELFF. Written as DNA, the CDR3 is TGTGCCAGCAGCTTGGCGGCGGGGGCGGTCCTTCCTACCGGGGAGCTGTTTTTT.